This TCR beta chain was obtained from a study of T-cell memory formation after mild COVID-19. In the study overall: Most TCR clusters belonged to a single donor.

Using its own MiXCR run on the 5' RACE reads, TCRdb lists one record per CDR3 protein. The data show approximately 300,000 distinct CDR3 sequences, 15% to 20% seen once. As to this clonotype: Its antigen is currently unknown.

Overall study results and limits: A balance of CD4 and CD8 characterized clones contracting day 15 to 85, whereas later expanders leaned CD4+. CM and EM subsets held most contracting CD4+ clones; EMRA held CD8+ ones.

The TCR sequence derives from a man between 18 and 29 years old who had mild COVID-19 (a few samples of this study predate the infection). Cell type and time point are not known. Sequenced material: PBMCs or a T cell subset sorted from them (not recorded which).

CDR3 sequence reads: CASRSTLRGNSPLHF. In DNA, the CDR3 is TGTGCCAGCAGGTCCACCTTAAGGGGTAATTCACCCCTCCACTTT. The chain is built from TRBV12-3 or TRBV12-4 and TRBJ1-6, with D maybe TRBD1 (5 bases). The CDR3 is made up of 15 amino acids. The germline V and J ends were trimmed by 6 bases and 6 bases, with 15 bases remaining between them.